These T cell receptor beta chains were read from a single sample in a study of T cells after yellow fever vaccination. TCRdb passed the 5' RACE reads through MiXCR, listing each CDR3 protein once. Here the sample spans about 210,000 distinct CDR3 sequences, 3% to 4% being singletons. The input for sequencing was CD4+ T cells sorted from PBMCs, taken 10 days after the yellow fever booster vaccination. The receptors derive from a man aged 18 to 30 who received the YFV17D yellow fever vaccine. Both conserved end residues are part of each CDR3. D genes are given only for firm matches. Expanded clones get a size class; other rows say once, few or many, or leave the size out.

cdr3_nt	cdr3_aa	j_call	clone_size	v_call	d_call
TGCAGTGCCAGAGGGGAGAGTTTTCCCTACGAGCAGTACTTC	CSARGESFPYEQYF	TRBJ2-7	many	TRBV20-1	-
TGTGCCATCAGTGATCCAGAGACCCAGTACTTC	CAISDPETQYF	TRBJ2-5	many	TRBV10-3	-
TGCGCCAGCAGCCAAGAAGGGACAGGGATTAACTATGGCTACACCTTC	CASSQEGTGINYGYTF	TRBJ1-2	few	TRBV4-3	TRBD1
TGTGCCAGCAGCTTAGATGGGGACCTGGGTGCCAAAAACATTCAGTACTTC	CASSLDGDLGAKNIQYF	TRBJ2-4	-	TRBV7-2	-
TGCGCCAGCAGCCACCTGACTAGCGGGGGCGAGACCCAGTACTTC	CASSHLTSGGETQYF	TRBJ2-5	few	TRBV4-1	TRBD2
TGTGCCAGCAGCACCCAGCGATCCGGGACTACAGATACGCAGTATTTT	CASSTQRSGTTDTQYF	TRBJ2-3	few	TRBV21-1	-
TGCAGTGCTAAAGACATGAACACTGAAGCTTTCTTT	CSAKDMNTEAFF	TRBJ1-1	few	TRBV20-1	-
TGTGCCTGGAGTGTAGGGGGCCGGCAGCCCCAGCATTTT	CAWSVGGRQPQHF	TRBJ1-5	many	TRBV30	TRBD1
TGTGCCAGCAGCGGTGAAGTCCAAGAGACCCAGTACTTC	CASSGEVQETQYF	TRBJ2-5	many	TRBV7-2	-
TGTGCCAGCAGCTCTCATCGCCTTACTAACTATGGCTACACCTTC	CASSSHRLTNYGYTF	TRBJ1-2	many	TRBV7-8	-
TGTGCCAGCAGTTACCAGGGGGGTCACACTGAAGCTTTCTTT	CASSYQGGHTEAFF	TRBJ1-1	few	TRBV12-3/TRBV12-4	TRBD1
TGTGCCGCCTCCCCCCCCACCGGGGAGCTGTTTTTT	CAASPPTGELFF	TRBJ2-2	-	TRBV7-6	-
TGTGCCACCAGTGATTATGGCTCAGCTAACAATGAGCAGTTCTTC	CATSDYGSANNEQFF	TRBJ2-1	many	TRBV24-1	-
TGCAGCGTTGGTTTTAGGGAACGAGTCAGTGAAGCTTTCTTT	CSVGFRERVSEAFF	TRBJ1-1	few	TRBV29-1	-
TGCGCCAGCAGCCGAGGACAGGCCCTCGAGGATACGCAGTATTTT	CASSRGQALEDTQYF	TRBJ2-3	many	TRBV5-1	TRBD1
TGTGCCAGCAGCCTATCGCAAGCGGGCACCGGGGAGCTGTTTTTT	CASSLSQAGTGELFF	TRBJ2-2	few	TRBV6-5	-
TGTGCCAGCAGTAAACCCGGGACAGGGAAAAACAATGAGCAGTTCTTC	CASSKPGTGKNNEQFF	TRBJ2-1	-	TRBV28	TRBD1
TGTGCCAGTAGTATTACCCAGGGGGCTTCGAGCAATCAGCCCCAGCATTTT	CASSITQGASSNQPQHF	TRBJ1-5	-	TRBV19	TRBD1
TGTGCCACCAGCAGAGTGCAGGGGCTTGGCTACACCTTC	CATSRVQGLGYTF	TRBJ1-2	few	TRBV15	-
TGCGCCAGCAGCTTGGAGGGTCGTAGTGAAAAACTGTTTTTT	CASSLEGRSEKLFF	TRBJ1-4	-	TRBV5-1	-
TGTGCCAGTAGTATCCGGCTAGATCAGCCCCAGCATTTT	CASSIRLDQPQHF	TRBJ1-5	many	TRBV19	-
TGCAGTGCGGACCGACGGCTCAATGAGCAGTTCTTC	CSADRRLNEQFF	TRBJ2-1	many	TRBV20-1	-
TGCAGTGCCACCACCCCCAGGAGTGGGGGCTACACCTTC	CSATTPRSGGYTF	TRBJ1-2	few	TRBV20-1	-
TGTGCCAGCATCTCCCCCAGGGGAGGGACTGAAGCTTTCTTT	CASISPRGGTEAFF	TRBJ1-1	many	TRBV2	-
TGTGCCTGGGGCCCAAAGACCCAGTACTTC	CAWGPKTQYF	TRBJ2-5	many	TRBV30	-
TGTGCCAGCAGTTCTCAGGGGGGCCAGCAGTTCTTC	CASSSQGGQQFF	TRBJ2-1	-	TRBV28	-
TGTGCCAGCGGAACAGGTGCCGGCGGGGAGCTGTTTTTT	CASGTGAGGELFF	TRBJ2-2	few	TRBV12-3/TRBV12-4	-
TGTGCCAGCAGTCCAGGGATTGAGTTAGGAAAACTGTTTTTT	CASSPGIELGKLFF	TRBJ1-4	few	TRBV11-2	-
TGTTCCAGCTCACCACTTGGAGGAAGTCGGAATTCACCCCTCCACTTT	CSSSPLGGSRNSPLHF	TRBJ1-6	-	TRBV18	-
TGTGCCTGGCAACCCCCCCGGGGGGCAGGGGTCGGGTACGAGCAGTACTTC	CAWQPPRGAGVGYEQYF	TRBJ2-7	few	TRBV30	-
TGTGCCAGCAGTTCTCTCTTGGACGGAAATACGCAGTATTTT	CASSSLLDGNTQYF	TRBJ2-3	many	TRBV6-5	-
TGTGCCAGCAGCTTATCAGGGGGAAAGTTCTTC	CASSLSGGKFF	TRBJ2-1	many	TRBV7-2	TRBD1
TGTGCCACCCGGGACAGGGGATATGGCTACACCTTC	CATRDRGYGYTF	TRBJ1-2	many	TRBV24-1	TRBD1
TGTGCCAGCAGCTTAGGGCAGGTGGAGACCCAGTACTTC	CASSLGQVETQYF	TRBJ2-5	many	TRBV7-2	-
TGTGCCAGCAGTCTGGGGAGTGAAGATACGCAGTATTTT	CASSLGSEDTQYF	TRBJ2-3	few	TRBV12-3/TRBV12-4	-
TGCAGCGTTGAAAGGGGACCCGGGGAGCTGTTTTTT	CSVERGPGELFF	TRBJ2-2	many	TRBV29-1	-
TGCGCCAGCAGCCGGGACAACCGGGCTGAGGAGACCCAGTACTTC	CASSRDNRAEETQYF	TRBJ2-5	many	TRBV5-1	-
TGTGCCAGCAGTACCGACAGGGGTGGTTCACCCCTCCACTTT	CASSTDRGGSPLHF	TRBJ1-6	few	TRBV2	TRBD1
TGCGCCAGCAGCTTCCACTCGACAGGGTATGGCACTGAAGCTTTCTTT	CASSFHSTGYGTEAFF	TRBJ1-1	few	TRBV5-1	TRBD1
TGTGCCAGCAGCCCAGGGTCGAATAACTATGGCTACACCTTC	CASSPGSNNYGYTF	TRBJ1-2	few	TRBV3-1	-
TGTGCCAGCAGCTTTGGGGTGGCGACGAACACTGAAGCTTTCTTT	CASSFGVATNTEAFF	TRBJ1-1	many	TRBV5-5	-
TGTGCCAGCAGCCCCGACGGACGGGCTAGCACAGATACGCAGTATTTT	CASSPDGRASTDTQYF	TRBJ2-3	many	TRBV11-2	-
TGTGCCAGCAGCTTAACCGGGACGGCTTATTCACCCCTCCACTTT	CASSLTGTAYSPLHF	TRBJ1-6	few	TRBV6-5	-
TGTGCCAGCAGAGTCAGGGGCCTTAGCAATCAGCCCCAGCATTTT	CASRVRGLSNQPQHF	TRBJ1-5	many	TRBV7-2	-
TGCAGTGCTAGAGCCCCACTGGGGAATTCACCCCTCCACTTT	CSARAPLGNSPLHF	TRBJ1-6	-	TRBV20-1	-
TGTGCCAGCAGCTATTCCCGCGCCAGCGGGGGGACAGATACGCAGTATTTT	CASSYSRASGGTDTQYF	TRBJ2-3	many	TRBV7-8	TRBD2
TGCGCCAGCAGCCAAGTCGTTCACCCGAACACCGGGGAGCTGTTTTTT	CASSQVVHPNTGELFF	TRBJ2-2	-	TRBV4-3	-
TGTGCCAGCGGACTCACCGGGACAGGGAGTGGGCAGTATTTT	CASGLTGTGSGQYF	TRBJ2-3	many	TRBV6-6	TRBD1
TGCGCCAGCAGCCAAGTCACATCCGGGGAGCTGTTTTTT	CASSQVTSGELFF	TRBJ2-2	-	TRBV4-1	-
TGTGCCAGCAGCCGAAGCGGGGGGGCTTCAGATACGCAGTATTTT	CASSRSGGASDTQYF	TRBJ2-3	-	TRBV9	TRBD2
TGTGCCAGCGGACGACAGGGAACCAACTCTGGAAACACCATATATTTT	CASGRQGTNSGNTIYF	TRBJ1-3	many	TRBV7-2	TRBD1